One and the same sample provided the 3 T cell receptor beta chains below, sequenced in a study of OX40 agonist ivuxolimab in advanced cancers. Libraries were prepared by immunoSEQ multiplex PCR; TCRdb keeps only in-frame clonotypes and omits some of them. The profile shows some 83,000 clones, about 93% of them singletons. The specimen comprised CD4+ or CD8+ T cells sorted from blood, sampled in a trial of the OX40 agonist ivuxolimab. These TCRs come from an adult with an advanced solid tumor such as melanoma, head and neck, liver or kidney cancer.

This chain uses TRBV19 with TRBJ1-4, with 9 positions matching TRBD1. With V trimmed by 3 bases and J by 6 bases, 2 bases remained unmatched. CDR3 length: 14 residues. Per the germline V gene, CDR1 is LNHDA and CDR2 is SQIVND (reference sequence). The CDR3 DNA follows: TGTGCCAGTAGTATTTGGGACAGGGATGAAAAACTGTTTTTT. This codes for CASSIWDRDEKLFF.

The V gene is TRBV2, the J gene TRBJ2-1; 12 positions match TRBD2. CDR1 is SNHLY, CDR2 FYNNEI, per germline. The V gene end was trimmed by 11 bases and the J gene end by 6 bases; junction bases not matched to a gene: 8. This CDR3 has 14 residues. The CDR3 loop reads CAGSSSGRANEQFF. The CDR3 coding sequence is TGTGCCGGGTCCTCTAGCGGGAGGGCCAATGAGCAGTTCTTC.

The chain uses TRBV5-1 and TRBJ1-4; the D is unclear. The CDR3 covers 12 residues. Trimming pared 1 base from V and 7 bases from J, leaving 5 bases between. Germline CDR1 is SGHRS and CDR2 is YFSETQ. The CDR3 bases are TGCGCCAGCAGCTTGAGAGGTGAAAAACTGTTTTTT. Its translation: CASSLRGEKLFF.